The 21 T cell receptor beta chains below all came from one sample that was sequenced in a study of beta chain features in type 1 diabetes. Sequenced material consisted of expressed TCRB transcripts (all of the isolated RNA was reverse transcribed). Using immunoSEQ multiplex PCR, the repertoire was profiled, and TCRdb retains in-frame clones only, with some absent. Altogether 250,000 to 350,000 clones are present, approximately 10% being singletons, with the ten largest covering around 0.015%. The sequencing sample was made of naive CD4+ T cells from blood. The receptor source for this set is a young woman in good health.

The CDR3 sequence is CATSRGTNKREGRFNTGELFF. The CDR3 DNA reads TGTGCCACCAGCAGGGGAACTAATAAGCGGGAGGGCCGCTTTAACACCGGGGAGCTGTTTTTT. This sequence joins TRBV15 and TRBJ2-2, with 10 bases aligning to TRBD2. Germline assignment: CDR1 LNHNV and CDR2 YYDKDF (reference sequence). This CDR3 comprises 21 residues. The V segment lost 3 bases and the J segment 2 bases; nucleotides outside the gene matches: 18.

This chain joins TRBV7-9 and TRBJ2-6; 10 nucleotides match TRBD2. Losses at the gene ends were 6 bases for V and 1 base for J; bases not matched to a gene: 9. Germline V gene lookup returns CDR1 SEHNR and CDR2 FQNEAQ (reference sequence). There are 18 residues in the CDR3. The CDR3 sequence: CASREKSGRGSGANVLTF. For the CDR3, the DNA is TGTGCCAGCAGGGAAAAGAGCGGGAGGGGGTCTGGGGCCAACGTCCTGACTTTC.

This clone was observed a handful of times. This sample also contains other DNA sequences that code for the same CDR3. The genes are TRBV9 and TRBJ2-1, with D possibly TRBD2 on 5 matching bases. In germline, CDR1 is SGDLS, CDR2 YYNGEE. The V and J ends lost 0 bases and 3 bases respectively, with 10 bases between them. This CDR3 spans 15 amino acids. The CDR3 reads CASSVDSGSYNEQFF. CDR3 coding DNA: TGTGCCAGCAGCGTAGACTCGGGAAGCTACAATGAGCAGTTCTTC.

There are a few counts of this clone. The chain combines TRBV29-1 with TRBJ1-1, with D hard to call. The CDR3 is made up of 14 amino acids. Per germline, CDR1 SQVTM and CDR2 ANQGSEA. Trimming took off 4 bases at V and 4 bases at J, with 16 bases between the two ends. The CDR3 reads CSVGLTARGTEAFF. The CDR3 DNA reads TGCAGCGTTGGATTGACCGCCAGAGGCACTGAAGCTTTCTTT.

This clone was detected only a few times. V and J are TRBV29-1 and TRBJ2-1, with 8 bases aligning to TRBD1. The J segment lost 5 bases and the V segment lost 6 bases, leaving 3 bases of the junction unmatched. In germline, CDR1 is SQVTM, CDR2 ANQGSEA. CDR3 length equals 12 residues. The CDR3 DNA is TGCAGCGTGCGGGACAGGAACAATGAGCAGTTCTTC. This encodes CSVRDRNNEQFF.

The chain recombines TRBV27 with TRBJ1-2; D unclear. Germline-derived CDR1 and CDR2 are MNHEY and SMNVEV (reference sequence). The CDR3 has 12 amino acids. V was trimmed by 6 bases and J by 8 bases, leaving 13 bases between them. In DNA, the CDR3 is TGTGCCAGCAGCCCAGCAGGATGGGGCTACACCTTC. Translating it yields CASSPAGWGYTF.

This clone was seen only a few times. The chain carries TRBV2 and TRBJ1-5; 7 bases align to TRBD1. V lost 6 bases to trimming and J lost 2 bases; unmatched junction nucleotides: 7. CDR1 SNHLY and CDR2 FYNNEI come from the germline V gene. The length of the CDR3 is 15 residues. CDR3 residues: CASRAGGIGNQPQHF. The CDR3, as DNA: TGTGCCAGCAGAGCAGGGGGGATAGGCAATCAGCCCCAGCATTTT.

The CDR3 spells CASSLRGQEAFF. The CDR3, as DNA: TGTGCCAGCAGCCTGCGTGGACAGGAAGCTTTCTTT. The chain uses TRBV11-1 and TRBJ1-1; possible D gene TRBD1, 6 bases. The CDR3 spans 12 residues. Trimming took off 5 bases at V and 8 bases at J, with 12 bases between the two ends. CDR1 is SGHAT, CDR2 FQDESV, per germline (reference sequence).

J is TRBJ2-1 and V is TRBV4-3; D gene uncertain. The V and J ends lost 2 bases and 0 bases respectively, with 26 bases between them. Germline V gives CDR1 LGHNA, CDR2 YSLEER. There are 21 residues in the CDR3. Written as DNA, the CDR3 is TGCGCCAGCAGCCAATCCCGGTTCGCGGCCGTTCTTCTGGGCTCCTACAATGAGCAGTTCTTC. Translation: CASSQSRFAAVLLGSYNEQFF.

The chain combines TRBV5-4 with TRBJ2-2, with D maybe TRBD2 (6 bases). The CDR3 loop spans 15 amino acids. Deletions cut 5 bases from V and 6 bases from J, with 17 bases between. Germline V gene lookup returns CDR1 SGHNT and CDR2 YYREEE (reference sequence). The CDR3 DNA reads TGTGCCAGCAGGCCCGGGAGCGAGGTGGCCGGGGAGCTGTTTTTT. Translation gives CASRPGSEVAGELFF. Looking up the rest from reference TRBV5-4 and TRBJ2-2 gives the full variable domain: ETGVTQSPTHLIKTRGQQVTLRCSSQSGHNTVSWYQQALGQGPQFIFQYYREEENGRGNFPPRFSGLQFPNYSSELNVNALELDDSALYLCASRPGSEVAGELFFGEGSRLTVL.

This chain uses TRBV29-1 with TRBJ2-3, with 10 nucleotides matching TRBD2. Germline V gene sequence: CDR1 SQVTM, CDR2 ANQGSEA. V lost 6 bases, J lost 2 bases, and 8 bases stayed unmatched. The CDR3 is made up of 15 amino acids. This CDR3 is CSVAGTSADTDTQYF. The CDR3 nucleotides are TGCAGCGTCGCCGGGACTAGCGCCGACACAGATACGCAGTATTTT.

The chain employs TRBV9 and TRBJ2-1; 9 bases line up with TRBD2. CDR3 length: 16 amino acids. The V gene's germline CDR1 is SGDLS and CDR2 YYNGEE. With 4 bases clipped from V and 5 bases from J, the junction kept 10 bases outside the gene matches. Here the CDR3 reads CASSPLWTSDHNEQFF. DNA of the CDR3: TGTGCCAGCAGCCCCCTATGGACTAGCGACCACAATGAGCAGTTCTTC.

This clone was seen more than once but under ten times. The chain has TRBV4-1 and TRBJ2-3; 10 nucleotides match TRBD2. With V trimmed by 5 bases and J by 6 bases, 5 bases remained unmatched. The CDR3 runs to 14 residues. Germline V gene sequence: CDR1 MGHRA, CDR2 YSYEKL. The chain's CDR3 is CASSEREGLDTQYF. The CDR3 nucleotides read TGCGCCAGCAGCGAGCGGGAGGGCCTGGATACGCAGTATTTT.

V is TRBV5-1 and J is TRBJ2-7; 10 bases line up with TRBD1. The V gene end was trimmed by 4 bases and the J gene end by 6 bases; junction bases not matched to a gene: 4. The CDR3 runs 13 residues. Per germline, CDR1 SGHRS and CDR2 YFSETQ. As DNA, the CDR3 is TGCGCCAGCAGCCCGGGGACAGGGGTCGAGCAGTACTTC. It encodes CASSPGTGVEQYF.

The CDR3 DNA reads as TGTGCCAGTAGTATTCGGGAGGGCCTTTCCACCGGGGAGCTGTTTTTT. It yields the protein CASSIREGLSTGELFF. The chain joins TRBV19 to TRBJ2-2, with TRBD2 matching 8 bases. V was clipped by 3 bases and J by 4 bases; unmatched bases: 7. This CDR3 comprises 16 residues. Germline assignment: CDR1 LNHDA and CDR2 SQIVND (reference sequence).

The chain uses TRBV7-2 and TRBJ2-5; D gene unclear. This CDR3 region has 13 residues. Germline-derived CDR1 and CDR2 are SGHTA and FQGNSA. V dropped 1 base and J dropped 2 bases, with 5 bases sitting between them. The CDR3 sequence is CASSLGSQETQYF. The CDR3 DNA reads as TGTGCCAGCAGCTTAGGTTCTCAAGAGACCCAGTACTTC.

The sample holds one count of this clone. The rearrangement links TRBV7-2 to TRBJ2-7; TRBD1 matches at 7 bases. From germline, CDR1 is SGHTA and CDR2 FQGNSA. J gave up 1 base and V 0 bases, and 9 bases lay outside the gene matches. The CDR3 is made up of 17 amino acids. In DNA, the CDR3 is TGTGCCAGCAGCTTAGCAGTGGTAGGACAGGCTTCCTACGAGCAGTACTTC. It yields the protein CASSLAVVGQASYEQYF.

V is TRBV11-3 and J is TRBJ2-1; possibly TRBD1 for D (6 bases). Germline CDR1 is SGHNT and CDR2 is YENEEA. The CDR3 is made up of 13 amino acids. V gave up 3 bases and J gave up 7 bases, with 10 bases separating them. CDR3 nucleotides: TGTGCCAGCAGCTTTTTAACAGGGAATGAGCAGTTCTTC. This encodes CASSFLTGNEQFF.

This clone was detected only a few times. The chain is built from TRBV7-9 and TRBJ1-5, with D unresolved. In germline, CDR1 is SEHNR, CDR2 FQNEAQ (reference sequence). The CDR3 is 16 amino acids. V lost 1 base, J lost 5 bases, and 15 bases lay in between. This chain's CDR3 is CASSLGQQSQDQPQHF. The CDR3 DNA follows: TGTGCCAGCAGCTTAGGGCAGCAGTCTCAGGATCAGCCCCAGCATTTT.

This chain connects TRBV28 to TRBJ2-5, with D uncertain. The V gene's germline CDR1 is MDHEN and CDR2 SYDVKM. This CDR3 comprises 13 residues. Trimming took 5 bases from V and 4 from J, leaving 11 bases between them. CDR3 nucleotides: TGTGCCAGCAGTCGAGAACTCCCAGAGACCCAGTACTTC. Translation gives CASSRELPETQYF.

A few counts support this clone. The chain uses TRBV7-8 and TRBJ1-1, with unresolved D. Per germline, CDR1 SGHVS and CDR2 FQNEAQ. The length of the CDR3 is 14 residues. V was cut by 2 bases and J by 0 bases, with 7 bases left in between. The CDR3 reads CASSLLSMNTEAFF. The CDR3 bases are TGTGCCAGCAGCTTATTATCTATGAACACTGAAGCTTTCTTT.